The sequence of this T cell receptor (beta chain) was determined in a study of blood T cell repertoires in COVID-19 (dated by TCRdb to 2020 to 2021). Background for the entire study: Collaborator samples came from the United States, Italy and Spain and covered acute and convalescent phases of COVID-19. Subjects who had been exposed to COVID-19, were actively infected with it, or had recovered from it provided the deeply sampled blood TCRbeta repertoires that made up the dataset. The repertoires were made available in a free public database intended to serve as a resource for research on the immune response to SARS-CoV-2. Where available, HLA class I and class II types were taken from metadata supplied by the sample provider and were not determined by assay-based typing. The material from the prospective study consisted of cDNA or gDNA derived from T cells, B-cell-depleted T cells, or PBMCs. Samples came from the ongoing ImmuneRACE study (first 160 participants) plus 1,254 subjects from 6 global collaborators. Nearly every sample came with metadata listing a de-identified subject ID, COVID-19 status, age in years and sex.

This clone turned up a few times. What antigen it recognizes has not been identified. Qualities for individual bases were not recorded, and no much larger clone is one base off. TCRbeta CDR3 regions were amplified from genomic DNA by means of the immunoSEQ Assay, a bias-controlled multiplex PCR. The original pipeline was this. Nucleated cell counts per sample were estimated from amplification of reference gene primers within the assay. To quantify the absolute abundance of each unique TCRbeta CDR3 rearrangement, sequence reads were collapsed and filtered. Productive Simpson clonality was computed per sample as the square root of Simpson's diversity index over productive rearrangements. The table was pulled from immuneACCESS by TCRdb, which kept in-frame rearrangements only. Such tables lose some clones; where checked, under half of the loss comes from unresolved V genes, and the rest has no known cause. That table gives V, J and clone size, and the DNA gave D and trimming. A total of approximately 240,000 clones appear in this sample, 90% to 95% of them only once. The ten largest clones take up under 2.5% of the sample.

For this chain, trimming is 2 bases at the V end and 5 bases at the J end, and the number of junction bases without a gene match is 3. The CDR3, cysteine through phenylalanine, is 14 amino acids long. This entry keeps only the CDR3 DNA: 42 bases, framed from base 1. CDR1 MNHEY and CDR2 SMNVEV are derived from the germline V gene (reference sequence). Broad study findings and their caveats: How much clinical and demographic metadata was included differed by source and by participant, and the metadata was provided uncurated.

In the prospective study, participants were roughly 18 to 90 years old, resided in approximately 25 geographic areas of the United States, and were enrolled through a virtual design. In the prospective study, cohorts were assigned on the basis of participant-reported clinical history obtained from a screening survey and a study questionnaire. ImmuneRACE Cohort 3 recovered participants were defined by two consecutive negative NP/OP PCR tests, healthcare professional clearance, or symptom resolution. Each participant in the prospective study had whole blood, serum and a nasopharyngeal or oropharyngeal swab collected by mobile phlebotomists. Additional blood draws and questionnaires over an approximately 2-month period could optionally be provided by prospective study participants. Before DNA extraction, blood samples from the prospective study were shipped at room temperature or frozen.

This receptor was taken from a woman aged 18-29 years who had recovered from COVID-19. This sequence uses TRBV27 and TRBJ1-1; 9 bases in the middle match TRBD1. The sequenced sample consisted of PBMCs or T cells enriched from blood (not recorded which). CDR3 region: CASSLRQGVTEAFF. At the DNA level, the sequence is TGTGCCAGCAGTTTAAGACAGGGGGTGACTGAAGCTTTCTTT.